The rows below give T cell receptor beta chains drawn from one sample of a study of beta chain features in type 1 diabetes. TCRdb keeps only in-frame clones here, not all; method: immunoSEQ multiplex PCR. The sample lists approximately 260,000 clones; around 24% were seen once. Sequenced input: naive CD4+ T cells from blood. The origin of the receptors is a woman younger than 45 with type 1 diabetes. CDR3s include the opening cysteine and the closing phenylalanine or tryptophan. Each record gives: J gene, D gene, V gene, clone size, CDR3 protein, CDR3 DNA. A D gene is named only where the DNA matches it firmly. Some rows mark clone size as missing; the rest say once, few, many or name a class of expanded clone.

TRBJ1-1,NA,TRBV10-1,few,CASSEDSLEGTEAFF,TGCGCCAGCAGTGAGGACAGTTTGGAGGGCACTGAAGCTTTCTTT
TRBJ2-7,NA,TRBV6-4,NA,CASNTPPGEQYF,TGTGCCAGCAACACCCCCCCGGGCGAGCAGTACTTC
TRBJ1-2,NA,TRBV7-9,NA,CASSFWGADYGYTF,TGTGCCAGCAGCTTCTGGGGCGCTGACTATGGCTACACCTTC
TRBJ1-2,NA,TRBV5-1,once,CASSFAVRGRGYTF,TGCGCCAGCAGCTTTGCCGTGCGGGGGAGAGGCTACACCTTC
TRBJ2-1,TRBD2,TRBV29-1,few,CSGGGLASYNEQFF,TGCAGCGGGGGGGGACTCGCCTCCTACAATGAGCAGTTCTTC
TRBJ1-2,NA,TRBV5-6,few,CASSRQQAVPYGYTF,TGTGCCAGCAGCAGGCAACAGGCGGTCCCCTATGGCTACACCTTC
TRBJ2-3,NA,TRBV30,few,CAWSSGTLRTDTQYF,TGTGCCTGGAGCTCCGGGACACTTCGCACAGATACGCAGTATTTT
TRBJ2-7,TRBD2,TRBV7-9,few,CASSPGLAGGMQYF,TGTGCCAGCAGCCCAGGACTAGCGGGAGGCATGCAGTACTTC
TRBJ2-3,NA,TRBV5-4,NA,CASSLYGRARTDTQYF,TGTGCCAGCAGCTTGTATGGGCGGGCTCGCACAGATACGCAGTATTTT
TRBJ2-1,TRBD2,TRBV30,NA,CAWRSGTSGSSYNEQFF,TGTGCCTGGCGATCCGGGACTAGCGGGAGCTCCTACAATGAGCAGTTCTTC
TRBJ1-2,TRBD1,TRBV19,NA,CASSIAPGQVSYGYTF,TGTGCCAGTAGTATAGCCCCGGGACAGGTTTCGTATGGCTACACCTTC
TRBJ2-2,TRBD1,TRBV2,NA,CAGTDNTGELFF,TGTGCCGGGACAGACAACACCGGGGAGCTGTTTTTT
TRBJ1-1,NA,TRBV18,few,CASSADTEAFF,TGTGCCAGCTCCGCAGATACTGAAGCTTTCTTT
TRBJ2-5,NA,TRBV29-1,NA,CSAAADQETQYF,TGCAGCGCTGCGGCAGACCAAGAGACCCAGTACTTC
TRBJ1-5,TRBD1,TRBV18,once,CASSPATGESAQPQHF,TGTGCCAGCTCACCAGCGACAGGGGAGAGCGCTCAGCCCCAGCATTTT
TRBJ2-1,NA,TRBV5-4,few,CASSLVLNEQFF,TGTGCCAGCAGCTTGGTCTTGAATGAGCAGTTCTTC
TRBJ1-5,NA,TRBV4-1,NA,CASSRAGMGNQPQHF,TGCGCCAGCAGTCGCGCAGGGATGGGCAATCAGCCCCAGCATTTT